A single sample gave rise to the 19 T cell receptor beta chains below, sequenced in a study of blood T cell repertoires in COVID-19. The data were produced by immunoSEQ multiplex PCR, yet TCRdb's version contains in-frame clones alone and is incomplete. The sample has some 150,000 clones; about four fifths are singletons. Sequenced material: peripheral blood. These receptors came from a human donor in a cohort sampled during active COVID-19.

The chain is built from TRBV28 and TRBJ1-1, with 8 bases lining up with TRBD1. Germline CDR1 MDHEN, CDR2 SYDVKM. After removal of 4 bases from V and 4 bases from J, the junction contained 8 bases not matched to a gene. This CDR3 is 15 amino acids long. Here the CDR3 reads CASSSSAGQGTEAFF. In nucleotides, the CDR3 is TGTGCCAGCAGTTCCAGCGCCGGACAGGGCACTGAAGCTTTCTTT.

This sequence joins TRBV5-6 and TRBJ2-3; 10 bases are shared with TRBD2. The germline gives CDR1 SGHDT, CDR2 YYEEEE. The CDR3 has 15 residues. V gave up 2 bases and J gave up 4 bases; unmatched junction bases: 4. The CDR3 loop is CASSFGGLAADTQYF. CDR3 coding DNA: TGTGCCAGCAGCTTTGGCGGACTAGCGGCAGATACGCAGTATTTT.

CDR3 DNA sequence: TGTGCCAGCAGCGTAGGACTAGCGGGGGGGCCGGGCGAGCAGTACTTC. It specifies CASSVGLAGGPGEQYF. J is TRBJ2-7 and V is TRBV9; 14 nucleotides line up with TRBD2. The germline CDR1 and CDR2 sequences are SGDLS and YYNGEE. With 0 bases clipped from V and 6 bases from J, the junction kept 5 bases outside the gene matches. CDR3 length: 16 amino acids.

V gene TRBV5-1 combines with J gene TRBJ2-3, with 7 bases aligning to TRBD2. V was pared by 4 bases and J by 4 bases, with 9 bases of the junction left unmatched. Germline CDR1 SGHRS, CDR2 YFSETQ. CDR3 length: 15 residues. The CDR3 loop is CASSDKAGMADTQYF. CDR3 in DNA: TGCGCCAGCAGCGATAAAGCGGGAATGGCAGATACGCAGTATTTT.

Remarks on this clone: This CDR3 is also generated by other DNA sequences in the sample. The chain combines TRBV2 with TRBJ2-3; D is ambiguous. The CDR3 extends over 12 amino acids. Trimming took 9 bases from V and 0 from J, leaving 7 bases between them. From germline, CDR1 is SNHLY and CDR2 FYNNEI. CDR3 loop: CASSSSTDTQYF. Here the CDR3 DNA reads TGTGCCAGTTCCTCTAGCACAGATACGCAGTATTTT. Full variable domain (rest looked up from reference TRBV2 and TRBJ2-3): EPEVTQTPSHQVTQMGQEVILRCVPISNHLYFYWYRQILGQKVEFLVSFYNNEISEKSEIFDDQFSVERPDGSNFTLKIRSTKLEDSAMYFCASSSSTDTQYFGPGTRLTVL.

This chain uses TRBV5-1 with TRBJ1-2; tentatively, D is TRBD1 (6 bases). The CDR3 is made up of 16 amino acids. Deletions cut 0 bases from V and 5 bases from J, with 17 bases between. Germline V CDR1 and CDR2: SGHRS, YFSETQ. The DNA of the CDR3 is TGCGCCAGCAGCTTGGCGGCAGGGGCCGCTCGTTATGGCTACACCTTC. This sequence encodes CASSLAAGAARYGYTF.

The genes are TRBV28 and TRBJ1-1; no clear D gene. CDR3 length: 14 amino acids. Per germline, CDR1 MDHEN and CDR2 SYDVKM. V lost 2 bases and J 2 bases, leaving 9 bases between the germline ends. CDR3 loop: CASSLLRRNTEAFF. CDR3 nucleotides: TGTGCCAGCAGTTTACTCCGGAGAAACACTGAAGCTTTCTTT. Full variable domain (outside the CDR3, taken from reference TRBV28 and TRBJ1-1): DVKVTQSSRYLVKRTGEKVFLECVQDMDHENMFWYRQDPGLGLRLIYFSYDVKMKEKGDIPEGYSVSREKKERFSLILESASTNQTSMYLCASSLLRRNTEAFFGQGTRLTVV.

The chain carries TRBV9 and TRBJ2-5; a weak D match, TRBD2 (5 bases). Germline CDR1 is SGDLS and CDR2 is YYNGEE. The germline V and J ends were trimmed by 4 bases and 3 bases, with 10 bases remaining between them. This CDR3 spans 13 amino acids. The CDR3 coding sequence is TGTGCCAGCAGCCCTCCCGGGGAAGAGACCCAGTACTTC. As protein: CASSPPGEETQYF.

This clone was picked up one time. The chain's CDR3 is CASSLVGGEKLFF. The CDR3 DNA follows: TGTGCCAGCAGTCTCGTCGGGGGGGAAAAACTGTTTTTT. The chain combines TRBV27 with TRBJ1-4, with a possible D match to TRBD1 (5 bases). V lost 5 bases to trimming and J lost 8 bases, with 12 bases between them. This CDR3 has 13 amino acids. Looked up from germline, CDR1 is MNHEY and CDR2 is SMNVEV (reference sequence).

The chain is built from TRBV14 and TRBJ1-1, with TRBD1 matching over 7 bases. V lost 4 bases and J lost 0; bases outside the gene matches: 14. Germline-derived CDR1 and CDR2 are SGHDN and FVKESK. This CDR3 is 18 amino acids long. The CDR3 sequence: CASSPPEGAKGVNTEAFF. Here the CDR3 DNA reads TGTGCCAGCAGCCCCCCGGAGGGGGCCAAAGGGGTGAACACTGAAGCTTTCTTT.

The V and J genes are TRBV10-2 and TRBJ1-6; TRBD1 is a possible D gene (5 bases). The V and J ends lost 2 bases and 8 bases respectively, with 10 bases between them. The germline CDR1 and CDR2 sequences are WSHSY and SAAADI. There are 14 residues in the CDR3. The CDR3 region is CASSEPGGDSPLHF. CDR3 sequence (DNA): TGCGCCAGCAGTGAGCCTGGGGGGGATTCACCCCTCCACTTT.

The chain employs TRBV7-9 and TRBJ2-5, with 9 bases lining up with TRBD1. The CDR3 covers 18 residues. In germline, CDR1 is SEHNR, CDR2 FQNEAQ (reference sequence). The V gene end was trimmed by 5 bases and the J gene end by 3 bases; junction bases not matched to a gene: 16. CDR3 protein: CASSPPGQGKAEKETQYF. In DNA form, the CDR3 reads TGTGCCAGCAGCCCTCCGGGACAGGGTAAGGCTGAGAAAGAGACCCAGTACTTC.

The chain carries TRBV14 and TRBJ2-3, with D possibly matching TRBD2 (5 bases). There are 15 residues in the CDR3. CDR1 and CDR2 from the germline V gene are SGHDN and FVKESK. Deletions cut 1 base from V and 2 bases from J, with 10 bases between. CDR3 amino acids: CASSQVRDFTDTQYF. CDR3 nucleotides: TGTGCCAGCAGCCAAGTCCGGGATTTCACAGATACGCAGTATTTT.

The chain uses TRBV18 and TRBJ2-5, with D tentatively TRBD2 (5 bases). The CDR3 consists of 16 residues. V lost 5 bases to trimming and J lost 2 bases, with 18 bases between them. Germline CDR1 is KGHSH and CDR2 is LQKENI. CDR3 nucleotides: TGTGCCAGCTCATCGGGATTTGTGGGGAGTCAAGAGACCCAGTACTTC. Residues: CASSSGFVGSQETQYF.

This sequence joins TRBV10-3 and TRBJ1-6; 10 nucleotides match TRBD1. Germline V lookup: CDR1 ENHRY, CDR2 SYGVKD. The length of the CDR3 is 16 residues. V was clipped by 7 bases and J by 7 bases; unmatched bases: 10. The CDR3 reads CAITSGTGDRNSPLHF. Written as DNA, the CDR3 is TGTGCCATCACCTCCGGGACAGGGGATCGCAATTCACCCCTCCACTTT.

The chain is built from TRBV18 and TRBJ1-3; maybe TRBD1 (5 bases). Germline-derived CDR1 and CDR2 are KGHSH and LQKENI. The CDR3 runs to 15 residues. Trimming took 6 bases from V and 0 from J, leaving 12 bases between them. The CDR3 spells CASSPGQGSGNTIYF. CDR3 nucleotide sequence: TGTGCCAGCTCTCCAGGGCAGGGCTCTGGAAACACCATATATTTT.

The CDR3 DNA reads as TGTGCCAGCAGTGCCAACACCGGGGTAGCGGGCCCGGATACGCAGTATTTT. Encoded protein: CASSANTGVAGPDTQYF. J is TRBJ2-3 and V is TRBV9, with 7 bases aligning to TRBD2. The J segment lost 6 bases and the V segment lost 5 bases, leaving 18 bases of the junction unmatched. The CDR3 loop spans 17 amino acids. Germline CDR1 SGDLS, CDR2 YYNGEE.

The chain is built from TRBV6-5 and TRBJ1-1; 11 nucleotides agree with TRBD1. The V segment lost 6 bases and the J segment 1 base; nucleotides outside the gene matches: 4. Germline values: CDR1 MNHEY, CDR2 SVGAGI. The CDR3 spans 15 residues. The CDR3 DNA reads TGTGCCAGCAGCGGACAGGGGGCAGGGAACACTGAAGCTTTCTTT. Protein product: CASSGQGAGNTEAFF.

The rearrangement joins TRBV3-1 (or the pseudogene TRBV3-2) to TRBJ2-5; 9 bases fit TRBD2. The CDR3 contains 16 residues. Unmatched junction bases numbered 3, after V lost 1 base and J lost 0 bases. CDR1 and CDR2 (germline): LGHDT, YNNKEL (reference sequence). CDR3 sequence: CASSQGLAGYQETQYF. CDR3 DNA: TGTGCCAGCAGCCAAGGTCTAGCGGGGTACCAAGAGACCCAGTACTTC.